The entry below describes one T cell receptor (beta chain). Its antigen is not identified. This record comes from a study of T cell responses to AZD1222 COVID-19 vaccine. General observations from the study: Among vaccine-associated CD4 TCRs, coverage spanned spike, with dominance at 160-218 and 743-854.

Generated by immunoSEQ multiplex PCR, the TCRdb table keeps only in-frame clones and is missing some. The sample holds over 120,000 clones, 93% seen once. This TCR was sampled from an adult in good health. The sequencing used peripheral blood, collected on day 0 of AZD1222 vaccination.

CDR3 bases: TGTGCCAGTAGCCGAGGATACGGACGGGACTCCTACGAGCAGTACTTC. It is translated as CASSRGYGRDSYEQYF. The V gene is TRBV19, the J gene TRBJ2-7; TRBD2 is a possible D gene (5 bases). Trimming stripped 6 bases from V and 0 bases from J, with 18 bases between. The CDR3 runs to 16 residues. Germline CDR1 reads LNHDA; CDR2 reads SQIVND (reference sequence).